The clone carrying this T cell receptor (beta chain) has only one observation. Its target is not known. J was trimmed by 7 bases and V by 4 bases; bases with no gene match: 9. Germline V gives CDR1 LGHNT, CDR2 FRNRAP. CDR3 size: 15 residues. The data derive from a study of T-cell reconstitution after alpha-beta-depleted transplantation in children. Study outcomes and limitations: A year post-transplant, T-cell counts and diversity derived mostly from newly produced T cells. Several hundred expanded graft clones reportedly gave rise to the alpha-beta T cells present about two months after transplant. Where some patients showed high TCRbeta diversity at day 60, it came from recipient T cells and thymic progenitors that had survived.

Unique molecular identifiers were built into the TCRbeta library. TCRdb passed the PCR reads through MiXCR, listing each CDR3 protein once. The sample carries around 580,000 distinct CDR3 sequences, 25% to 30% recorded once. This clonotype was sampled from a boy under three years old with Wiskott-Aldrich syndrome, due to receive a stem cell transplant. V and J are TRBV12-5 and TRBJ2-1, with 8 bases aligning to TRBD2. The material was PBMCs, obtained before TCRalphabeta/CD19-depleted stem cell transplant. CDR3 region: CASGSSAGVSNEQFF. CDR3 DNA: TGTGCTAGTGGTTCTTCAGCGGGAGTTTCTAATGAGCAGTTCTTC.